What follows describes a single T cell receptor beta chain. Its specificity is unknown. These data are taken from a study of cytomegalovirus exposure and HLA in healthy donors. The overall study: Drawn from HLA-typed donors, around 85 million unique TCRs were held in an early data release. For the approximately 400 genotyped donors, around 76% fell within the Caucasian-associated ancestry cluster. Study-wide findings and caveats: Among TCR beta chains, those listed as cytomegalovirus-associated numbered around 180.

The PCR made use of 60 Vbeta and 13 Jbeta primers. In the source study's methods: In a later analysis, of around 83 million unique beta chains, some 10 million appeared in at least two donors. The repertoire was sequenced with immunoSEQ multiplex PCR; TCRdb's copy has only in-frame clones and lacks some. The V and J calls and clone size are taken from that table; D and trimming were inferred from the DNA. The clone table shows some 43,000 clones, with the ten largest holding about 1.8%. The CDR3 has 16 residues. Germline CDR1 reads SNHLY; CDR2 reads FYNNEI. Trimming shortened V by 6 bases and J by 5 bases, and 22 bases separated the two germline ends.

Material for sequencing was PBMCs. The clonotype comes from a woman aged 25 to 45 in good health and CMV-seronegative. V is TRBV2 and J is TRBJ2-5; perhaps TRBD2 as D (6 bases). The CDR3 sequence: CASRDFDWRARETQYF. The CDR3, as DNA: TGTGCCAGCAGGGACTTCGACTGGAGGGCCCGGGAGACCCAGTACTTC.